The 23 T cell receptor beta chains reported below all come from one sample, sequenced in a study of CD8 T cells in ankylosing spondylitis. TCRdb reprocessed the 5' RACE reads via MiXCR and lists one record per CDR3 protein. The profile shows 200,000 to 250,000 distinct CDR3 sequences, over 9.5% of them singletons. The sample taken for sequencing was blood, either unsorted or a sorted T cell fraction (not recorded which). The receptors shown here come from a male donor with ankylosing spondylitis or in good health (not recorded which).

This clonotype was recorded at least ten times. The V and J genes are TRBV27 and TRBJ1-2; TRBD1 matches at 7 bases. The V gene end was trimmed by 5 bases and the J gene end by 1 base; junction bases not matched to a gene: 19. Germline V gene lookup returns CDR1 MNHEY and CDR2 SMNVEV (reference sequence). The CDR3 totals 19 residues. CDR3 DNA sequence: TGTGCCAGCAGTCGAAGCCTAGGGGGCAGGGGAACTGATAACTATGGCTACACCTTC. It encodes CASSRSLGGRGTDNYGYTF.

This clonotype has at least ten counts. This chain links TRBV11-2 with TRBJ2-3; 11 bases are shared with TRBD2. CDR3 length: 17 residues. Germline CDR1 is SGHAT and CDR2 is FQNNGV. Trimming took 2 bases from V and 2 from J; bases not matched to a gene: 6. CDR3 nucleotide sequence: TGTGCCAGCAGCTTAACCGCTAGCGGGGGGTACACAGATACGCAGTATTTT. Translation: CASSLTASGGYTDTQYF.

In its sample, this clonotype was seen many times. The chain joins TRBV5-1 to TRBJ2-5; D perhaps matches TRBD2 (5 bases). The CDR3 loop spans 17 amino acids. Germline V gene lookup returns CDR1 SGHRS and CDR2 YFSETQ. V was shortened by 4 bases and J by 0 bases, with 19 bases between the two germline ends. CDR3 protein: CASSPYPPGIYQETQYF. CDR3 in DNA: TGCGCCAGCAGCCCCTACCCCCCGGGGATCTACCAAGAGACCCAGTACTTC. Full variable domain (missing parts from reference TRBV5-1 and TRBJ2-5): KAGVTQTPRYLIKTRGQQVTLSCSPISGHRSVSWYQQTPGQGLQFLFEYFSETQRNKGNFPGRFSGRQFSNSRSEMNVSTLELGDSALYLCASSPYPPGIYQETQYFGPGTRLLVL.

This clonotype was detected ten times or more. V gene TRBV20-1 combines with J gene TRBJ1-5, with 11 bases that match TRBD1. With V trimmed by 7 bases and J by 3 bases, 5 bases remained unmatched. This CDR3 is built from 14 residues. CDR1 is DFQATT, CDR2 SNEGSKA, per germline (reference sequence). CDR3 loop: CSVWTGGLNQPQHF. The CDR3 DNA sequence: TGCAGTGTGTGGACAGGGGGCCTCAATCAGCCCCAGCATTTT.

A word on this clonotype: As the CDR3 is not closed by the conserved phenylalanine or tryptophan, this likely results from a read error. This chain connects TRBV29-1 to TRBJ2-7, with TRBD2 matching 8 bases. J was trimmed by 1 base and V by 8 bases; bases with no gene match: 7. From germline, CDR1 is SQVTM and CDR2 ANQGSEA. This CDR3 has 13 amino acids. The CDR3 DNA follows: TGCAGCATCGCCCGGGGGGGTTCCTACGAGCAGTACCTC. This codes for CSIARGGSYEQYL.

Comments on this clonotype: Possible read error: a much larger clone is one base away. This sequence joins TRBV7-2 and TRBJ2-1, with 12 bases identical to TRBD2. Germline V lookup: CDR1 SGHTA, CDR2 FQGNSA. There are 16 residues in the CDR3. In DNA, the CDR3 is TGTGCCAGCAGCCGGACTAGCGGGGTGCAGAACAATGGGCAGTTCTTC. Translation: CASSRTSGVQNNGQFF.

This clonotype has ten or more counts. The V gene is TRBV6-5, the J gene TRBJ2-7; 8 nucleotides agree with TRBD1. In germline, CDR1 is MNHEY, CDR2 SVGAGI. With V trimmed by 2 bases and J by 5 bases, 14 bases remained unmatched. This CDR3 comprises 17 residues. CDR3 coding DNA: TGTGCCAGCAGTTACCCCCGCCGGACAGGGCAAATTCACGAGCAGTACTTC. As protein: CASSYPRRTGQIHEQYF.

This clonotype was counted a few times. The J gene is TRBJ1-1, the V gene TRBV6-1, with D unresolved. V was shortened by 4 bases and J by 4 bases, with 7 bases between the two germline ends. Germline CDR1 MNHNS, CDR2 SASEGT. The CDR3 extends over 12 amino acids. CDR3 nucleotides: TGTGCCAGCAGTGGAGAGAGCACTGAAGCTTTCTTT. Translated, it gives CASSGESTEAFF.

This clonotype was picked up many times. This chain joins TRBV30 and TRBJ1-2; D is uncertain. The V gene lost 1 base and the J gene lost 4 bases, with 10 bases spanning the gap. Germline CDR1 and CDR2: GTSNPN and SVGIG (reference sequence). The CDR3 loop spans 13 amino acids. This CDR3 is CAWSGPGSYGYTF. CDR3 nucleotide sequence: TGTGCCTGGAGTGGGCCAGGATCCTATGGCTACACCTTC.

The chain employs TRBV6-1 and TRBJ2-5, with a tentative D call TRBD1 (6 bases). Germline V CDR1 and CDR2: MNHNS, SASEGT. The V gene lost 8 bases and the J gene lost 6 bases, with 19 bases spanning the gap. This CDR3 is 14 amino acids long. The CDR3 coding sequence is TGTGCCAGCCTAAGGTCCCCAGGGGAAAAGACCCAGTACTTC. This gives the protein CASLRSPGEKTQYF.

The table lists this clonotype with many counts. With a much larger clone just one base away, this may be a read error. This rearrangement joins TRBV7-2 to TRBJ2-7; no reliable D call. The CDR3 consists of 12 residues. From germline, CDR1 is SGHTA and CDR2 FQGNSA. Trimming took 3 bases from V and 0 from J, leaving 3 bases between them. The CDR3 region is CASSFSSYEQYF. The CDR3 nucleotides read TGTGCCAGCAGCTTTAGCTCCTACGAGCAGTACTTC. The full variable domain, with the rest looked up from reference TRBV7-2 and TRBJ2-7, is GAGVSQSPSNKVTEKGKDVELRCDPISGHTALYWYRQSLGQGLEFLIYFQGNSAPDKSGLPSDRFSAERTGGSVSTLTIQRTQQEDSAVYLCASSFSSYEQYFGPGTRLTVT.

This rearrangement joins TRBV6-4 to TRBJ2-6; D is unclear. V lost 4 bases to trimming and J lost 0 bases, with 10 bases between them. The length of the CDR3 is 16 residues. In germline, CDR1 is MRHNA, CDR2 SNTAGT. Here the CDR3 reads CASSAELGSGANVLTF. CDR3 bases: TGTGCCAGCAGTGCCGAGCTTGGCTCTGGGGCCAACGTCCTGACTTTC.

This clonotype was counted only a few times. The chain is built from TRBV15 and TRBJ2-1; 9 bases map to TRBD1. The junction had 9 bases not matched to a gene; V was cut back by 5 bases and J by 4 bases. Germline values: CDR1 LNHNV, CDR2 YYDKDF (reference sequence). This CDR3 has 16 amino acids. The CDR3 DNA is TGTGCCACCAGCTTTACACAGGGGGCCAGATACAATGAGCAGTTCTTC. Translated, it gives CATSFTQGARYNEQFF. Filled out from reference TRBV15 and TRBJ2-1, the complete variable domain reads DAMVIQNPRYQVTQFGKPVTLSCSQTLNHNVMYWYQQKSSQAPKLLFHYYDKDFNNEADTPDNFQSRRPNTSFCFLDIRSPGLGDTAMYLCATSFTQGARYNEQFFGPGTRLTVL.

The chain uses TRBV29-1 and TRBJ1-4; D is undetermined. The CDR3 sequence is 14 residues long. V lost 5 bases and J 0 bases, leaving 10 bases between the germline ends. Germline values: CDR1 SQVTM, CDR2 ANQGSEA. The CDR3 nucleotides read TGCAGCGTTATAGGGTCCCCAACTAATGAAAAACTGTTTTTT. Translating it yields CSVIGSPTNEKLFF.

This clonotype was counted many times. The chain employs TRBV7-9 and TRBJ2-3; tentative D call: TRBD2 (6 bases). Trimming took off 4 bases at V and 4 bases at J, with 21 bases between the two ends. Germline V gene sequence: CDR1 SEHNR, CDR2 FQNEAQ (reference sequence). The CDR3 length is 17 residues. For the CDR3, the DNA is TGTGCCAGCAGCTCCCCCAGGCGGGAAATAGGCCCAGATACGCAGTATTTT. This sequence encodes CASSSPRREIGPDTQYF.

This clonotype was recorded once. This rearrangement joins TRBV29-1 to TRBJ2-2; TRBD1 matches at 7 bases. CDR1 is SQVTM, CDR2 ANQGSEA, per germline. The CDR3 is 14 residues long. The trim removed 7 bases at V and 4 bases at J, leaving 9 bases unmatched. This chain's CDR3 is CSGRDRVGTGELFF. CDR3 DNA: TGCAGCGGACGAGACAGGGTGGGCACCGGGGAGCTGTTTTTT.

This clonotype was observed a few times. The chain has TRBV20-1 and TRBJ1-5; 9 bases are shared with TRBD1. After removal of 7 bases from V and 7 bases from J, the junction contained 8 bases not matched to a gene. Germline V lookup: CDR1 DFQATT, CDR2 SNEGSKA (reference sequence). The CDR3 has 13 amino acids. The CDR3 here is CSVPDRGGQPQHF. Written as DNA, the CDR3 is TGCAGTGTCCCAGACAGGGGGGGACAGCCCCAGCATTTT.

This clonotype has a handful of counts. This chain joins TRBV7-3 and TRBJ2-2; 11 positions match TRBD2. Germline values: CDR1 SGHTA, CDR2 FQGTGA. This CDR3 has 16 amino acids. After removal of 5 bases from V and 3 bases from J, the junction contained 5 bases not matched to a gene. The CDR3 is CASSTRLAGHTGELFF. The CDR3 coding sequence is TGTGCCAGCAGCACCCGACTAGCGGGGCACACCGGGGAGCTGTTTTTT. The variable domain in full, completed from reference TRBV7-3 and TRBJ2-2, reads GAGVSQTPSNKVTEKGKYVELRCDPISGHTALYWYRQSLGQGPEFLIYFQGTGAADDSGLPNDRFFAVRPEGSVSTLKIQRTERGDSAVYLCASSTRLAGHTGELFFGEGSRLTVL.

The rearrangement links TRBV2 to TRBJ1-5; 9 nucleotides line up with TRBD1. Germline V lookup: CDR1 SNHLY, CDR2 FYNNEI. V lost 5 bases to trimming and J lost 4 bases; unmatched junction nucleotides: 3. The CDR3 loop spans 14 amino acids. CDR3 in amino acids: CASSRDRENQPQHF. The CDR3, as DNA: TGTGCCAGCAGTCGGGACAGGGAGAATCAGCCCCAGCATTTT.

This clonotype was found once. The J gene is TRBJ2-2, the V gene TRBV19, with D uncertain. CDR3 length equals 15 residues. V lost 0 bases to trimming and J lost 6 bases, with 11 bases between them. Germline V gene lookup returns CDR1 LNHDA and CDR2 SQIVND (reference sequence). In DNA form, the CDR3 reads TGTGCCAGTAGTATAGAAGATAAGGGCCCCGGGGAGCTGTTTTTT. It encodes CASSIEDKGPGELFF.

The genes are TRBV6-9 and TRBJ2-5; 7 bases are a match to TRBD1. After removal of 2 bases from V and 3 bases from J, the junction contained 33 bases not matched to a gene. The CDR3 extends over 24 amino acids. CDR1 MNHGY and CDR2 SVAAGI come from the germline V gene. Here the CDR3 reads CASSYPWVVGDKTGTERIEETQYF. As DNA, the CDR3 is TGTGCCAGCAGTTATCCCTGGGTTGTCGGCGATAAAACCGGGACAGAGCGAATCGAAGAGACCCAGTACTTC.

V usage is TRBV12-3 or TRBV12-4 and J usage is TRBJ2-7; the match to TRBD1 covers 10 bases. This CDR3 spans 14 amino acids. Unmatched junction bases numbered 7, after V lost 6 bases and J lost 5 bases. This CDR3 is CASSFKGQGDEQYF. For the CDR3, the DNA is TGTGCCAGCAGCTTTAAAGGACAGGGGGACGAGCAGTACTTC.

V and J are TRBV20-1 and TRBJ1-6; tentatively, D is TRBD1 (5 bases). Germline CDR1 reads DFQATT; CDR2 reads SNEGSKA (reference sequence). V lost 0 bases and J lost 0, with 18 bases in between. The length of the CDR3 is 19 residues. The CDR3 loop is CSARDLGAGLSSYNSPLHF. The CDR3 coding sequence is TGCAGTGCTAGAGATCTTGGGGCAGGACTGAGCTCCTATAATTCACCCCTCCACTTT.